Presented here are 11 T cell receptor beta chains from one specimen sequenced in a study of CD8+CD57+ T cells in acquired aplastic anemia. The template used for profiling TCR beta VDJ and CDR3 was genomic DNA. TCRdb called the reads again in MiXCR, with one record for every CDR3 protein. The table has some 140,000 distinct CDR3 sequences, around two fifths seen once. The sample taken for sequencing was sorted CD4+, CD8+, or CD8+CD57+ T cells (not recorded which) from PBMCs. These receptor sequences come from a human donor in good health, serving as a control.

The chain uses TRBV19 and TRBJ2-7, with 7 bases lining up with TRBD2. This CDR3 comprises 14 residues. CDR1 is LNHDA, CDR2 SQIVND, per germline (reference sequence). Trimming cost V 5 bases and J 6 bases; bases outside gene matches: 10. In DNA form, the CDR3 reads TGTGCCAGTAGTTTGAGACTAGCCTCTACCGAGCAGTACTTC. Its protein is CASSLRLASTEQYF.

The gene calls are TRBV7-8 and TRBJ2-7, with D tentatively TRBD2 (5 bases). Trimming removed 11 bases from V and 0 bases from J, with 14 bases in between. This CDR3 is 13 amino acids long. Germline V gives CDR1 SGHVS, CDR2 FQNEAQ. The CDR3: CAYRETTSYEQYF. CDR3 nucleotides: TGTGCCTATAGGGAGACTACCTCCTACGAGCAGTACTTC. Full variable domain (rest looked up from reference TRBV7-8 and TRBJ2-7): GAGVSQSPRYKVAKRGQDVALRCDPISGHVSLFWYQQALGQGPEFLTYFQNEAQLDKSGLPSDRFFAERPEGSVSTLKIQRTQQEDSAVYLCAYRETTSYEQYFGPGTRLTVT.

The table lists this clonotype with many counts. V usage is TRBV19 and J usage is TRBJ2-3, with 10 bases identical to TRBD1. V shed 4 bases, J shed 5 bases, and the junction held 9 bases outside the gene matches. CDR1 is LNHDA, CDR2 SQIVND, per germline (reference sequence). CDR3 size: 16 residues. CDR3 sequence (DNA): TGTGCCAGTAGTAGGGGCGACAGGGGGCTTTTAGATACGCAGTATTTT. The encoded protein is CASSRGDRGLLDTQYF.

This clonotype has a count of ten or more. V gene TRBV30 combines with J gene TRBJ1-5, with a tentative D call TRBD1 (5 bases). The CDR3 has 13 residues. V was shortened by 2 bases and J by 1 base, with 6 bases between the two germline ends. In germline, CDR1 is GTSNPN, CDR2 SVGIG (reference sequence). The CDR3 loop is CAWSRDSNQPQHF. The CDR3 DNA reads as TGTGCCTGGAGTCGGGACAGCAATCAGCCCCAGCATTTT.

This clonotype was observed at least ten times. This chain links TRBV20-1 with TRBJ2-1; TRBD1 matches at 10 bases. The CDR3 length is 14 residues. J gave up 7 bases and V 6 bases, and 9 bases lay outside the gene matches. CDR1 DFQATT and CDR2 SNEGSKA come from the germline V gene (reference sequence). The CDR3 reads CSADPGQGLNEQFF. The CDR3 coding sequence is TGCAGTGCCGACCCGGGACAGGGGCTAAATGAGCAGTTCTTC.

The rearrangement uses TRBV5-4 and TRBJ2-7; D remains unclear. The CDR3 runs to 12 residues. The germline CDR1 and CDR2 sequences are SGHNT and YYREEE (reference sequence). V shed 0 bases and J shed 6 bases, with 7 bases lying between them. The CDR3 bases are TGTGCCAGCAGCTTGGGCCAGCTCGAGCAGTACTTC. The encoded protein is CASSLGQLEQYF.

As for this clonotype: This sequence may be a read error, since a much larger clone differs from it by one base. The rearrangement joins TRBV12-3 or TRBV12-4 to TRBJ2-5, with D unclear. The CDR3 spans 13 residues. CDR3 coding DNA: TGTGCCAGCAGTTTTACGGAAGGAGAGGCCCAGTACTTC. Translation gives CASSFTEGEAQYF.

In regard to this clonotype: Given a much more abundant clone one base away, this may be a read error. The gene calls are TRBV6-1 and TRBJ1-2; the D gene is possibly TRBD1 (5 bases). The CDR3 loop spans 14 amino acids. The germline gives CDR1 MNHNS, CDR2 SASEGT. The chain's CDR3 is CASRGTFKVYGYAF. CDR3 DNA: TGTGCCAGCAGGGGGACCTTCAAGGTCTATGGCTACGCCTTC.

This clonotype was counted at least ten times. The V call is TRBV7-2, the J call TRBJ2-2; perhaps TRBD1 as D (5 bases). This CDR3 is 15 amino acids long. Germline CDR1 SGHTA, CDR2 FQGNSA. The ends were cut back, 5 bases at V and 4 bases at J, with 14 bases in the middle. The CDR3 region is CASSRGIRATGELFF. The CDR3 coding sequence is TGTGCCAGCAGCAGGGGTATCCGGGCCACCGGGGAGCTGTTTTTT.

This rearrangement joins TRBV12-3 or TRBV12-4 to TRBJ1-4; D uncertain. The V and J ends lost 6 bases and 8 bases respectively, with 10 bases between them. There are 12 residues in the CDR3. As DNA, the CDR3 is TGTGCCAGCAGCCCCAGTTGGGAAAAACTGTTTTTT. As protein: CASSPSWEKLFF.

The chain has TRBV9 and TRBJ1-5; D ambiguous. V was shortened by 9 bases and J by 4 bases, with 17 bases between the two germline ends. The CDR3 runs to 14 residues. Germline V lookup: CDR1 SGDLS, CDR2 YYNGEE. CDR3 DNA sequence: TGTGCCAACCCCGCTTTCAAATTGAATCAGCCCCAGCATTTT. This encodes CANPAFKLNQPQHF.